The 7 T cell receptor beta chains reported below all come from one sample, sequenced in a study of CD8 T cells in ankylosing spondylitis. Each CDR3 protein is one row after TCRdb ran MiXCR on the 5' RACE reads. The sample records fewer than 250,000 distinct CDR3 sequences, 30% to 40% being singletons. The material sequenced was blood, either unsorted or a sorted T cell fraction (not recorded which). Receptors originate from a male donor with ankylosing spondylitis or in good health (not recorded which).

CDR3 sequence reads: CASSQGTTLTDTQYF. In nucleotides, the CDR3 is TGTGCCAGCAGTCAAGGGACAACTCTCACAGATACGCAGTATTTT. V usage is TRBV12-3 or TRBV12-4 and J usage is TRBJ2-3, with D possibly being TRBD1 (6 bases). This CDR3 region has 15 residues. The germline V and J ends were trimmed by 5 bases and 2 bases, with 14 bases remaining between them.

This chain links TRBV2 with TRBJ2-7; 7 bases are a match to TRBD2. V was clipped by 6 bases and J by 2 bases; unmatched bases: 10. This CDR3 comprises 15 residues. CDR1 SNHLY and CDR2 FYNNEI come from the germline V gene. The CDR3 coding sequence is TGTGCCAGCAGCGCTGGGGGAGGGCCTCCCTACGAGCAGTACTTC. Translated: CASSAGGGPPYEQYF.

V usage is TRBV7-9 and J usage is TRBJ2-5, with D unclear. There are 12 residues in the CDR3. Trimming shortened V by 0 bases and J by 5 bases, and 4 bases separated the two germline ends. Germline loops: CDR1 SEHNR, CDR2 FQNEAQ (reference sequence). This chain's CDR3 is CASSLAPETQYF. The DNA for the CDR3 is TGTGCCAGCAGCTTAGCGCCGGAGACCCAGTACTTC.

The gene calls are TRBV6-1 and TRBJ2-3; 7 bases agree with TRBD2. V shed 5 bases, J shed 4 bases, and the junction held 9 bases outside the gene matches. This CDR3 region has 15 residues. CDR1 and CDR2 from the germline V gene are MNHNS and SASEGT. CDR3 region: CASSLAGTTPDTQYF. The CDR3 DNA sequence: TGTGCCAGCAGTCTCGCCGGGACTACTCCAGATACGCAGTATTTT.

The chain is built from TRBV7-2 and TRBJ1-1; D perhaps matches TRBD1 (6 bases). The CDR3 is 15 amino acids. Between the trimmed V and J ends, which lost 5 bases and 0 bases, there was a span of 13 bases. Germline V gives CDR1 SGHTA, CDR2 FQGNSA. CDR3 coding DNA: TGTGCCAGCAGCGAAAAGGGGGGGCTGAACACTGAAGCTTTCTTT. Its translation: CASSEKGGLNTEAFF.

The chain couples TRBV5-1 to TRBJ2-2; TRBD2 agrees at 13 bases. The germline gives CDR1 SGHRS, CDR2 YFSETQ. V lost 5 bases to trimming and J lost 5 bases; unmatched junction nucleotides: 6. The CDR3 has 16 amino acids. The CDR3 protein is CASSTSGGALTGELFF. CDR3 DNA: TGCGCCAGCAGTACTAGCGGGGGGGCCTTGACCGGGGAGCTGTTTTTT.

This clonotype was counted once. This chain joins TRBV5-6 and TRBJ2-5; D not certain. The V end was cut by 3 bases, the J end by 2 bases, with 8 bases between. This CDR3 spans 13 amino acids. Germline V gene sequence: CDR1 SGHDT, CDR2 YYEEEE. DNA of the CDR3: TGTGCCAGCAGCTGGTTCTCGCAAGAGACCCAGTACTTC. This encodes CASSWFSQETQYF.